A selection of T cell receptor beta chains follows, all from one sample in a study of graft-versus-host responses after intestinal transplantation. The repertoire was sequenced with immunoSEQ multiplex PCR; TCRdb's copy has only in-frame clones and lacks some. Of 90,000 to 150,000 clones in the sample, approximately 96% were seen once. These receptors are not linked to any known antigen. The sequencing here drew on unstimulated CD8+ T cells sorted from spleen or lymph node cells, taken before intestinal transplant. Receptors originate from a human donor who received an intestinal transplant. Both conserved end residues are part of each CDR3. D genes are given only for firm matches. Only part of the rows carry a size: once, few, many, or a class if the clone is expanded.

V,J,size,D,length,CDR3,DNA
TRBV7-9,TRBJ1-1,NA,TRBD1,15,CASNHLGTGYTEAFF,TGTGCCAGCAACCATCTGGGGACAGGGTACACTGAAGCTTTCTTT
TRBV28,TRBJ2-7,NA,NA,11,CASSFTYEQYF,TGTGCCAGCAGTTTTACCTACGAGCAGTACTTC
TRBV4-1,TRBJ1-5,NA,NA,14,CASSQTTNFLPQHF,TGCGCCAGCAGCCAAACGACGAACTTTCTCCCCCAGCATTTT
TRBV11-2,TRBJ2-3,NA,TRBD2,16,CASSPPGGEGTDTQYF,TGTGCCAGCAGCCCCCCGGGGGGAGAGGGCACAGATACGCAGTATTTT
TRBV7-6,TRBJ2-1,NA,NA,14,CASSLAQDYNEQFF,TGTGCCAGCAGCTTAGCGCAGGACTACAATGAGCAGTTCTTC
TRBV7-2,TRBJ2-7,NA,NA,11,CASRLGYERYF,TGTGCCAGCAGGCTAGGCTACGAGCGGTACTTC
TRBV27,TRBJ2-3,NA,NA,12,CASSFPGDTQYF,TGTGCCAGCAGTTTCCCGGGGGATACGCAGTATTTT
TRBV27,TRBJ1-5,NA,NA,15,CASSSPSNSNQPQHF,TGTGCCAGCAGTTCCCCCTCAAATAGCAATCAGCCCCAGCATTTT
TRBV7-8,TRBJ1-5,NA,NA,13,CASSLRLGRPQHF,TGTGCCAGCAGCCTCCGCTTGGGGCGGCCCCAGCATTTT
TRBV29-1,TRBJ2-1,NA,NA,13,CSVAGGPYNEQFF,TGCAGCGTTGCTGGGGGCCCCTACAATGAGCAGTTCTTC
TRBV9,TRBJ1-4,NA,NA,18,CASSVESFGVATNEKLFF,TGTGCCAGCAGCGTAGAGTCATTTGGGGTTGCAACTAATGAAAAACTGTTTTTT
TRBV18,TRBJ2-1,NA,NA,16,CASSLSEAGSYNEQFF,TGTGCCAGCTCCCTAAGTGAGGCGGGATCCTACAATGAGCAGTTCTTC
TRBV5-6,TRBJ1-2,NA,TRBD1,17,CASSLEGTVNPNYGYTF,TGTGCCAGCAGCTTGGAGGGGACAGTTAATCCTAACTATGGCTACACCTTC
TRBV27,TRBJ1-1,NA,TRBD1,9,CASSWDRLF,TGTGCCAGCAGTTGGGACAGGCTGTTT
TRBV27,TRBJ2-2,once,NA,17,CASSPYPGTLNTGELFF,TGTGCCAGCAGTCCCTACCCGGGGACGTTGAACACCGGGGAGCTGTTTTTT
TRBV5-6,TRBJ1-3,NA,NA,15,CASSFGTFSGNTIYF,TGTGCCAGCAGCTTCGGGACATTCTCTGGAAACACCATATATTTT
TRBV18,TRBJ1-1,NA,NA,16,CASSRGGDKANTEAFF,TGTGCCAGCTCGAGGGGGGGAGACAAGGCGAACACTGAAGCTTTCTTT
TRBV5-1,TRBJ1-2,NA,NA,14,CASSLAGPTWGYTF,TGCGCCAGCAGCTTGGCCGGCCCCACCTGGGGCTACACCTTC
TRBV11-1,TRBJ2-3,once,TRBD1,15,CASSAGGRRLDTQYF,TGTGCCAGCAGCGCAGGGGGCCGGAGATTGGATACGCAGTATTTT
TRBV6-5,TRBJ2-7,NA,NA,12,CATRAGSYEQYF,TGTGCCACCCGGGCAGGGTCCTACGAGCAGTACTTC
TRBV7-9,TRBJ2-6,NA,TRBD1,17,CASSLRTGFGGANVLTF,TGTGCCAGCAGCTTACGGACAGGGTTCGGTGGGGCCAACGTCCTGACTTTC
TRBV27,TRBJ2-1,NA,NA,13,CASSFTANNEQFF,TGTGCCAGCAGTTTCACAGCGAACAATGAGCAGTTCTTC
TRBV5-4,TRBJ1-3,NA,NA,14,CASSLGGSGNTIYF,TGTGCCAGCAGCTTGGGGGGGAGTGGAAACACCATATATTTT
TRBV4-3,TRBJ2-7,NA,TRBD2,15,CASSQVLAGLYEQYF,TGCGCCAGCAGCCAAGTGCTAGCGGGATTGTACGAGCAGTACTTC
TRBV5-6,TRBJ1-1,NA,NA,12,CASSFTNTEAFF,TGTGCCAGCAGCTTTACGAACACTGAAGCTTTCTTT
TRBV6-1,TRBJ2-7,NA,TRBD1,15,CASSELGTEAYEQYF,TGTGCCAGCAGTGAATTGGGGACAGAAGCCTACGAGCAGTACTTC
TRBV28,TRBJ1-2,once,TRBD1,12,CATVDRGDGYTF,TGTGCCACCGTAGACAGGGGTGATGGCTACACCTTC
TRBV5-1,TRBJ2-7,NA,TRBD2,15,CASSLRGAGDYEQYF,TGCGCCAGCAGCTTGCGAGGGGCGGGAGACTACGAGCAGTACTTC
TRBV27,TRBJ2-5,once,TRBD2,17,CASSQFSAGVPHSTQYF,TGTGCCAGCAGTCAATTTTCAGCGGGAGTCCCCCATTCCACCCAGTACTTC
TRBV28,TRBJ2-5,NA,NA,14,CASSLFMRGETQYF,TGTGCCAGCAGTTTATTTATGAGGGGGGAGACCCAGTACTTC
TRBV28,TRBJ1-4,NA,NA,15,CASSSRVSGREKLFF,TGTGCCAGCAGTTCCCGGGTTTCGGGACGGGAAAAACTGTTTTTT
TRBV19,TRBJ2-5,NA,TRBD1,13,CARLPGQQETQYF,TGTGCCAGACTTCCGGGACAGCAAGAGACCCAGTACTTC
TRBV6-5,TRBJ2-1,NA,NA,16,CASSYVGTWGYNEQFF,TGTGCCAGCAGTTACGTCGGGACATGGGGTTACAATGAGCAGTTCTTC
TRBV7-2,TRBJ1-3,NA,NA,15,CASSLVEGSGNTIYF,TGTGCCAGCAGCTTAGTGGAGGGCTCTGGAAACACCATATATTTT
TRBV9,TRBJ2-5,NA,TRBD2,18,CASSPDRGGTSGRETQYF,TGTGCCAGCAGCCCCGACCGGGGGGGGACTAGCGGACGAGAGACCCAGTACTTC
TRBV27,TRBJ1-5,NA,NA,18,CASSPIGFGQQHNQPQHF,TGTGCCAGCAGTCCGATCGGGTTCGGGCAGCAACACAATCAGCCCCAGCATTTT
TRBV4-1,TRBJ2-7,NA,TRBD1,15,CASSQATGGIYEQYF,TGCGCCAGCAGCCAAGCCACAGGGGGCATATACGAGCAGTACTTC
TRBV9,TRBJ1-2,NA,NA,15,CASSPADSVSYGYTF,TGTGCCAGCAGCCCCGCGGACAGCGTCTCCTATGGCTACACCTTC
TRBV4-1,TRBJ2-3,NA,NA,13,CASSQTGTDTQYF,TGCGCCAGCAGCCAAACAGGCACAGATACGCAGTATTTT
TRBV7-9,TRBJ2-7,NA,NA,14,CASSLASSGYEQYF,TGTGCCAGCAGCTTAGCTTCCTCCGGGTACGAGCAGTACTTC
TRBV18,TRBJ1-4,NA,NA,13,CASSPRIKGELFF,TGTGCCAGCTCACCACGGATCAAAGGGGAACTGTTTTTT
TRBV19,TRBJ1-1,NA,NA,13,CASSIGGNTEAFF,TGTGCCAGTAGTATAGGCGGGAACACTGAAGCTTTCTTT
TRBV6-5,TRBJ2-2,NA,TRBD1,13,CASRYRGEVELFF,TGTGCCAGTCGATACAGGGGAGAAGTGGAGCTGTTTTTT
TRBV6-5,TRBJ1-1,NA,TRBD1,14,CASSYEGAGTEAFF,TGTGCCAGCAGTTACGAGGGGGCAGGCACTGAAGCTTTCTTT
TRBV4-1,TRBJ2-7,NA,TRBD2,15,CASSGGAGFSYEQYF,TGCGCCAGCAGCGGCGGAGCGGGATTCTCCTACGAGCAGTACTTC
TRBV4-1,TRBJ2-7,NA,NA,14,CASSQRIDDYEQYF,TGCGCCAGCAGCCAGAGGATCGATGACTACGAGCAGTACTTC
TRBV2,TRBJ2-1,NA,NA,16,CASSSLSGRGYNEQFF,TGTGCCAGCAGTTCCTTGTCGGGGAGGGGGTACAATGAGCAGTTCTTC